These T cell receptor beta chains were read from a single sample in a study of long-term antiretroviral therapy in people with HIV. TCRdb's table, derived via immunoSEQ multiplex PCR, lists solely in-frame clones and lacks some. Of approximately 26,000 clones in the sample, about 80% were seen once. The sample in question was unsorted PBMCs, obtained 1.2 years after starting antiretroviral therapy. Receptor source: a woman in her thirties or forties with HIV. Both conserved end residues are part of each CDR3. The D gene is left open where the match is weak. Size is omitted from some rows. Given values are once, few, many or a class for expanded clones.

TRBD1	TRBV5-1	NA	TRBJ1-5	CASSPGTGSNQPQHF	TGCGCCAGCAGCCCAGGGACAGGGAGCAATCAGCCCCAGCATTTT
TRBD1	TRBV27	NA	TRBJ1-5	CASSTGGHQPQHF	TGTGCCAGCAGTACAGGGGGACATCAGCCCCAGCATTTT
NA	TRBV27	few	TRBJ1-5	CASSFGTPDQPQHF	TGTGCCAGCAGTTTCGGAACCCCCGATCAGCCCCAGCATTTT
NA	TRBV5-6	NA	TRBJ2-7	CASSFGTISYEQYF	TGTGCCAGCAGCTTCGGGACGATCTCCTACGAGCAGTACTTC
TRBD2	TRBV5-1	few	TRBJ2-7	CASSLSSGNYEQYF	TGCGCCAGCAGCCTAAGTAGCGGGAACTACGAGCAGTACTTC
NA	TRBV6-5	NA	TRBJ2-1	CASSYGNEQFF	TGTGCCAGCAGTTACGGGAATGAGCAGTTCTTC
TRBD2	TRBV6-1	NA	TRBJ2-4	CASSGLAGGNIQYF	TGTGCCAGCAGTGGACTAGCGGGAGGAAACATTCAGTACTTC
NA	TRBV11-3	NA	TRBJ2-3	CASSGGTVVRTDTQYF	TGTGCCAGCAGCGGAGGGACTGTAGTTCGCACAGATACGCAGTATTTT
NA	TRBV10-3	NA	TRBJ1-5	CAISESGAPNQPQHF	TGTGCCATCAGTGAGTCGGGGGCCCCCAATCAGCCCCAGCATTTT
TRBD1	TRBV30	once	TRBJ1-1	CAWSGGTGGWPFF	TGTGCCTGGAGTGGGGGGACAGGGGGATGGCCTTTCTTT
NA	TRBV7-2	NA	TRBJ2-7	CATEQALYYEQYF	TGTGCCACCGAGCAGGCCCTCTACTACGAGCAGTACTTC
NA	TRBV6-1	NA	TRBJ1-5	CASSEGGVQPQHF	TGTGCCAGCAGTGAAGGAGGGGTACAGCCCCAGCATTTT
NA	TRBV5-5	NA	TRBJ1-1	CASSFTVYVGGEGTTEAFF	TGTGCCAGCAGCTTTACAGTTTACGTCGGGGGTGAGGGGACCACTGAAGCTTTCTTT
NA	TRBV4-1	few	TRBJ1-1	CASSQGVNTEAFF	TGCGCCAGCAGCCAGGGGGTGAACACTGAAGCTTTCTTT
NA	TRBV5-6	NA	TRBJ1-2	CASSSAGPFLNYGYTF	TGTGCCAGCAGCTCGGCGGGACCTTTCCTAAACTATGGCTACACCTTC
TRBD2	TRBV7-2	NA	TRBJ2-4	CASSFRPSGGGDIQYF	TGTGCCAGCAGCTTCCGCCCTAGCGGGGGCGGGGACATTCAGTACTTC
NA	TRBV9	NA	TRBJ2-7	CAMLGDRSYEQYF	TGTGCCATGCTGGGGGACCGTTCCTACGAGCAGTACTTC
TRBD1	TRBV5-4	NA	TRBJ1-4	CASSIRTGATNEKLFF	TGTGCCAGCAGCATCAGGACAGGGGCAACTAATGAAAAACTGTTTTTT
TRBD2	TRBV7-9	NA	TRBJ2-1	CASSPPLAGELNEQFF	TGTGCCAGCAGCCCGCCACTAGCGGGAGAACTTAATGAGCAGTTCTTC
TRBD1	TRBV5-1	NA	TRBJ1-3	CASSWGLRQGSGNTIYF	TGCGCCAGCAGCTGGGGTTTGAGACAGGGATCTGGAAACACCATATATTTT
NA	TRBV5-1	few	TRBJ1-2	CASSLPTDGQRGYTF	TGCGCCAGCAGCTTGCCGACAGACGGACAAAGGGGCTACACCTTC
TRBD1	TRBV29-1	NA	TRBJ1-2	CSVIRGRGGYTF	TGCAGCGTTATCAGGGGGCGAGGAGGCTACACCTTC
NA	TRBV7-9	NA	TRBJ2-7	CASSPGNLYEQYF	TGTGCCAGCAGCCCAGGGAATCTTTACGAGCAGTACTTC
TRBD1	TRBV6-1	NA	TRBJ1-5	CASWGQFNQPQHF	TGTGCTTCTTGGGGACAGTTCAATCAGCCCCAGCATTTT